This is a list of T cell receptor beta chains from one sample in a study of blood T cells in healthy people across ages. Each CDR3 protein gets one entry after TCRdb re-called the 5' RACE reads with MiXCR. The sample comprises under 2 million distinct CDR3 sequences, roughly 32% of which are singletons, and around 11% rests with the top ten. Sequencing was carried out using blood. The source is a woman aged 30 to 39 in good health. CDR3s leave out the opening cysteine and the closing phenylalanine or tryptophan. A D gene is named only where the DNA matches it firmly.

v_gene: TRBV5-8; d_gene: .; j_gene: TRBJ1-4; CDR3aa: ASSPGAPNEKLF
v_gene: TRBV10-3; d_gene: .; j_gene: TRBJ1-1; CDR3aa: AISESFTTNTEAF
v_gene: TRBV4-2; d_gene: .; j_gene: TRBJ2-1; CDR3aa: ASSQARGSEQF
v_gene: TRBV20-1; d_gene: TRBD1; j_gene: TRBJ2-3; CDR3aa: SARVLRRQGPTDTQY
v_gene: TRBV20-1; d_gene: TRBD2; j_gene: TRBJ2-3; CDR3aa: SAPLGGLVHTDTQY
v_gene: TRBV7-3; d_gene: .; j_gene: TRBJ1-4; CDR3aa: ASSRTGSEGEKLF
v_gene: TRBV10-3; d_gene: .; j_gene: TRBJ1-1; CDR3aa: AISAVGGGGTEAF
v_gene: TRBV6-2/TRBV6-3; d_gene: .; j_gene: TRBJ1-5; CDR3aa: ASSYRGEPMYSNQPQH
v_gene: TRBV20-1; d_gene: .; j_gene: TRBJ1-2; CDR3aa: SANFRGRNYGYT
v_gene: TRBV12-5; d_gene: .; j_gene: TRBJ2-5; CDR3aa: ASAADNEQY
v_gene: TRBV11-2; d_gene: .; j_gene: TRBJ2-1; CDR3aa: ASSSGRGRSYNEQF
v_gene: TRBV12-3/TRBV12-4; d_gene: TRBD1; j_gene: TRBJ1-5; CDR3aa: ASSLDRDNQPQH
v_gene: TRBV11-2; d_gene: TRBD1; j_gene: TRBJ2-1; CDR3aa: ASSLGTGTGGNEQF
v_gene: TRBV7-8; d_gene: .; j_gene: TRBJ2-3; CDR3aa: ASSLETRSADTQY
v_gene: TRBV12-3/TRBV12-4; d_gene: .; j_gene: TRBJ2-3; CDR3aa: ASTPSGTRTDAQY
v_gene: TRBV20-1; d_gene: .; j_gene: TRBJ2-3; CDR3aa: SAAAPGEDTQY
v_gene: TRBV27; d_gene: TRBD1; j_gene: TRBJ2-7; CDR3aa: ASSLSGTGKFYEQY
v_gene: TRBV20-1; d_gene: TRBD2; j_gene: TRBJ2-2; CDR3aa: SARVAGVDTGELF
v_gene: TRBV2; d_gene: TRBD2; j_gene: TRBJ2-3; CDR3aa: ANSRGGGFTDTQY
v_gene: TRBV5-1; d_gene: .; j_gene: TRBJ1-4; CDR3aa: ASSLVGADNEKLF
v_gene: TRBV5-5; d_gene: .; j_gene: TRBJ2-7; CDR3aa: ASSPYGSCEQY
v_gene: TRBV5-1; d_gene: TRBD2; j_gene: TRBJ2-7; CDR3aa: ASSPLYTSARDEQY
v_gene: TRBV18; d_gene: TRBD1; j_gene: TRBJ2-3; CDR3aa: ASSPMGQGRDTQY
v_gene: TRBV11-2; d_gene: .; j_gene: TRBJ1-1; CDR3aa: ASSLHVGGSRPENTEAF
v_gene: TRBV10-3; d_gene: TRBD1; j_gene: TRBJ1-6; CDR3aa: AIGDRGFVTLH
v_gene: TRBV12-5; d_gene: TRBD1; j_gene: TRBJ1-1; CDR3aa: ASGLFGDRGTEAF
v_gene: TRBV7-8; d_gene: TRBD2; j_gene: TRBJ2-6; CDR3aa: ASSLVSGSISGANVLT
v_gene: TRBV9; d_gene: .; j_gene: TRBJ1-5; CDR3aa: ASSVAGQVNQPQH
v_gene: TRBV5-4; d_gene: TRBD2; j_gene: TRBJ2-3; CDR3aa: ASSLLSSGSDTQY
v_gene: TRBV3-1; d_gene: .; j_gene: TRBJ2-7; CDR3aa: ASSRTHGKHSERY
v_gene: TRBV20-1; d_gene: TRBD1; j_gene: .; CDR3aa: SAETGTGGAETQY
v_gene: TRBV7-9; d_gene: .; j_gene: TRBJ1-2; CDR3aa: ASTRGGDPYGYT
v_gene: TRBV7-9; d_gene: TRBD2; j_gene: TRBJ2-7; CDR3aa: ASSSSGSFHEQY
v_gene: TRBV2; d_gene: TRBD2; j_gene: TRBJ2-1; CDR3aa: ASSPLAGRYNEQF
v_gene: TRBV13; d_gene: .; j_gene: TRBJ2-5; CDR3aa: ASSPYTTPETQY